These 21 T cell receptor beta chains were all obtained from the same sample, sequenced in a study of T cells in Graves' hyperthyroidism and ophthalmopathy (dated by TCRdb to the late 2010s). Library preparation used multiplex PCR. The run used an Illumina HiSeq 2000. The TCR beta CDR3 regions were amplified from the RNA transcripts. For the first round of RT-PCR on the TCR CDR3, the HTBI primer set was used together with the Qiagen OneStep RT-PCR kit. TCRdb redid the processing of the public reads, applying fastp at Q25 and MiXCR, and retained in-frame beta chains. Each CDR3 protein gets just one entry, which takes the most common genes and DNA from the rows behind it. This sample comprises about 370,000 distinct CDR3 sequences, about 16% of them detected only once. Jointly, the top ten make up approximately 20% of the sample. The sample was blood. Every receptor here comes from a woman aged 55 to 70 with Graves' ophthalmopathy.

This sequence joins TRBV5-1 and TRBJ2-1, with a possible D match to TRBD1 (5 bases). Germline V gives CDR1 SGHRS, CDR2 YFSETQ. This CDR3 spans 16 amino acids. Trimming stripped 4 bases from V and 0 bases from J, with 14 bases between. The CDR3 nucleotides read TGCGCCAGCAGCAGCCCGACAGTTAACTCCTACAATGAGCAGTTCTTC. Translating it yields CASSSPTVNSYNEQFF.

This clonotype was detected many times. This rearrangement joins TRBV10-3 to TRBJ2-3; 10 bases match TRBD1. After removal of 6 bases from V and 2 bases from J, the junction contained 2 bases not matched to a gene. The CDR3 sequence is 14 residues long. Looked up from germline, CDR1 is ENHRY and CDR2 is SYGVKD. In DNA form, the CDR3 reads TGTGCCATCAGGGGGACAGGGGCCACAGATACGCAGTATTTT. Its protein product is CAIRGTGATDTQYF.

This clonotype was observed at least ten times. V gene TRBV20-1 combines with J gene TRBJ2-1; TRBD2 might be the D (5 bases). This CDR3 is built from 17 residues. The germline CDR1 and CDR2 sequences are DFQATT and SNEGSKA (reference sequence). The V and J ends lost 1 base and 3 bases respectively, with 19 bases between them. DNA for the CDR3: TGCAGTGCTAGAGTCTGGCCGAGGGTAAGCGACTACAATGAGCAGTTCTTC. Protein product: CSARVWPRVSDYNEQFF.

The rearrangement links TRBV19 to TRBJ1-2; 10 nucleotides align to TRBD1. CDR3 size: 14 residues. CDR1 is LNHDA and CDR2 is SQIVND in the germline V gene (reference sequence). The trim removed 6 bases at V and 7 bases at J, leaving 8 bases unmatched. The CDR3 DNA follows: TGTGCCAGTAGCGGGACAGGGGCATCCGGTGGCTACACCTTC. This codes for CASSGTGASGGYTF.

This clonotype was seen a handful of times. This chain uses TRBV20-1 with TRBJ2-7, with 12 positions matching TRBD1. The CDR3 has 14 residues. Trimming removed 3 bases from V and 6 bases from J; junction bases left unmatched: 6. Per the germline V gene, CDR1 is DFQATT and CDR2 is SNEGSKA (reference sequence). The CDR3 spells CSARTGTGGTEQYF. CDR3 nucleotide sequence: TGCAGTGCTAGGACCGGGACAGGGGGCACCGAGCAGTACTTC.

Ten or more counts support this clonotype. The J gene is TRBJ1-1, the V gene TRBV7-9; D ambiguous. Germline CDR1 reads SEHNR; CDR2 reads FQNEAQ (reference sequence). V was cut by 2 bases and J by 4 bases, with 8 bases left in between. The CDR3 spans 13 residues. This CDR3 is CASSLYESTEAFF. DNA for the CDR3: TGTGCCAGCAGCTTATATGAGAGCACTGAAGCTTTCTTT.

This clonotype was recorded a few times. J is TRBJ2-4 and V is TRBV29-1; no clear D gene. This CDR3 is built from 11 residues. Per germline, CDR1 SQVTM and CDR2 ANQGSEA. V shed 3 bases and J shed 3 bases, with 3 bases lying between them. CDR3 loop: CSVEFKNIQYF. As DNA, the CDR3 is TGCAGCGTTGAGTTCAAAAACATTCAGTACTTC.

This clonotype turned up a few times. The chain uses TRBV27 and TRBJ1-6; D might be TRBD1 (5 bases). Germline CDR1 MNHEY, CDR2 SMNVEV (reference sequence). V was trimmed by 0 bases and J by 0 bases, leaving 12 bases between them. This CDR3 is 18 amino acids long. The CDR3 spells CASSLSRGLGSYNSPLHF. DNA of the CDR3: TGTGCCAGCAGTTTATCGAGGGGATTGGGCTCCTATAATTCACCCCTCCACTTT.

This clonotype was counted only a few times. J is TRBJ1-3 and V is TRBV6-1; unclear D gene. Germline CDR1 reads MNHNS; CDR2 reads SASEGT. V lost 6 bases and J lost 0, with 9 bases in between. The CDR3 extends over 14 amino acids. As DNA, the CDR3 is TGTGCCAGCAGGCGACCGGACTCTGGAAACACCATATATTTT. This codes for CASRRPDSGNTIYF.

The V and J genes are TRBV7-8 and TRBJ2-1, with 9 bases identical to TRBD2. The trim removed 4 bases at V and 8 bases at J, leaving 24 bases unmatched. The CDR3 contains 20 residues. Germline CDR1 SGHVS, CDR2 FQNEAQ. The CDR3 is CASSSWTVLSGSSSGDEQFF. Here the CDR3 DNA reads TGTGCCAGCAGCTCCTGGACAGTTCTTAGCGGGAGCTCAAGCGGCGATGAGCAGTTCTTC.

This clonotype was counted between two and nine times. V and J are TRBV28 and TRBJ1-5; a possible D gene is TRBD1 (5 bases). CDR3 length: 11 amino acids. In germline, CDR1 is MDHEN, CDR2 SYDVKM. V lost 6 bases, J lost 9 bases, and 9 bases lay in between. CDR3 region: CASSWGSPQHF. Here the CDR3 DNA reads TGTGCCAGCAGCTGGGGGTCGCCCCAGCATTTT. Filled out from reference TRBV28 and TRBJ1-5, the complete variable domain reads DVKVTQSSRYLVKRTGEKVFLECVQDMDHENMFWYRQDPGLGLRLIYFSYDVKMKEKGDIPEGYSVSREKKERFSLILESASTNQTSMYLCASSWGSPQHFGDGTRLSIL.

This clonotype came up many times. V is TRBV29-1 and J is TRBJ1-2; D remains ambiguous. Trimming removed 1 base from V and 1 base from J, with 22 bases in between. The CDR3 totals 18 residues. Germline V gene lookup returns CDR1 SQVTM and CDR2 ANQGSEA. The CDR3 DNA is TGCAGCGTTGAAGGTTCTTTCGGTGGTAGCGTTGTTAACTATGGCTACACCTTC. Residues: CSVEGSFGGSVVNYGYTF.

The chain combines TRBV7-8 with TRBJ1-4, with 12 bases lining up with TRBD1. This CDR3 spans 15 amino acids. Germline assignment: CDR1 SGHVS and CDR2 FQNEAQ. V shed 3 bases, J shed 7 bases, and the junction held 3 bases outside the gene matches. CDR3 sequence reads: CASSLGTGGGEKLFF. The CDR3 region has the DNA TGTGCCAGCAGCTTGGGGACAGGGGGCGGTGAAAAACTGTTTTTT.

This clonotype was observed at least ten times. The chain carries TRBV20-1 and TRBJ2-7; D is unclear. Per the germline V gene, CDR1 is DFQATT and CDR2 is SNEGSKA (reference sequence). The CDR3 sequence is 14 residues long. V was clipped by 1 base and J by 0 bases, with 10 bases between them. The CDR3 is CSARGAQSSYEQYF. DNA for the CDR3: TGCAGTGCTAGAGGGGCACAGAGCTCCTACGAGCAGTACTTC.

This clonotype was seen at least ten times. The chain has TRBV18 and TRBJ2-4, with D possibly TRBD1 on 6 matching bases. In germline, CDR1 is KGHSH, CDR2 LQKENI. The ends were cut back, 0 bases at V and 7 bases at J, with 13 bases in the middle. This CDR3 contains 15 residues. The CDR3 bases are TGTGCCAGCTCACCACCAGGGCAGGGGTGGAACATTCAGTACTTC. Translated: CASSPPGQGWNIQYF.

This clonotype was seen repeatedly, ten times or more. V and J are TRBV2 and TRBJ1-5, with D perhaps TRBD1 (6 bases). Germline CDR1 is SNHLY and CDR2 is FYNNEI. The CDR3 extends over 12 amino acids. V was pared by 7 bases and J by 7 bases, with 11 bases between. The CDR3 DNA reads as TGTGCCAGCAAAGAGGGGGAGCAGCCCCAGCATTTT. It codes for CASKEGEQPQHF. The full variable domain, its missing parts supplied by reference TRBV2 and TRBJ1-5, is EPEVTQTPSHQVTQMGQEVILRCVPISNHLYFYWYRQILGQKVEFLVSFYNNEISEKSEIFDDQFSVERPDGSNFTLKIRSTKLEDSAMYFCASKEGEQPQHFGDGTRLSIL.

Written as DNA, the CDR3 is TGTGCCAGCAGTGCCGGGACTAAGAGCACAGATACGCAGTATTTT. Translating gives CASSAGTKSTDTQYF. The chain recombines TRBV9 with TRBJ2-3; 7 positions agree with TRBD2. Germline V gene sequence: CDR1 SGDLS, CDR2 YYNGEE. The CDR3 consists of 15 residues. The ends lost 5 bases at V and 0 bases at J; junction bases unmatched: 6.

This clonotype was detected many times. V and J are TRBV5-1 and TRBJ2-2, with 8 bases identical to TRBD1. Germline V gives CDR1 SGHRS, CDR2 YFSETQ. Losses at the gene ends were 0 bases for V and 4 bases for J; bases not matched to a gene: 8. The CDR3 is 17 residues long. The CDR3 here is CASSLAGQEIGTGELFF. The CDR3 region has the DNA TGCGCCAGCAGCTTGGCGGGACAGGAAATTGGCACCGGGGAGCTGTTTTTT.

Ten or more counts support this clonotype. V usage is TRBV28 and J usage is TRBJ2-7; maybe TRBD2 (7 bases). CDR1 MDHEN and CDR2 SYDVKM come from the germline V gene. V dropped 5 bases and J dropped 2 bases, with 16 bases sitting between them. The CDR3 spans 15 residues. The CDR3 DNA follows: TGTGCCAGCAGTGGGGGGGGCCCCCTTACCTACGAGCAGTACTTC. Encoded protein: CASSGGGPLTYEQYF.

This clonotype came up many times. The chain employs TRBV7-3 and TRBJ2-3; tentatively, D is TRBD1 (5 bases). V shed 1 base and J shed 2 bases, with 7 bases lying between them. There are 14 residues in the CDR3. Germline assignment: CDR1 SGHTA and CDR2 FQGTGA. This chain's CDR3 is CASSLRQITDTQYF. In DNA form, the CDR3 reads TGTGCCAGCAGCTTAAGACAGATCACAGATACGCAGTATTTT.

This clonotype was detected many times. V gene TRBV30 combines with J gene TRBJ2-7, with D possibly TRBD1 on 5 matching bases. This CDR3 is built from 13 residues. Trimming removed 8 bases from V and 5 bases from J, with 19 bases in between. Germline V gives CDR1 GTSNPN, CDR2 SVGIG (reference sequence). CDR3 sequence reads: CAGRLDSWDEQYF. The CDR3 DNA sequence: TGTGCCGGGCGCCTTGACAGTTGGGACGAGCAGTACTTC.